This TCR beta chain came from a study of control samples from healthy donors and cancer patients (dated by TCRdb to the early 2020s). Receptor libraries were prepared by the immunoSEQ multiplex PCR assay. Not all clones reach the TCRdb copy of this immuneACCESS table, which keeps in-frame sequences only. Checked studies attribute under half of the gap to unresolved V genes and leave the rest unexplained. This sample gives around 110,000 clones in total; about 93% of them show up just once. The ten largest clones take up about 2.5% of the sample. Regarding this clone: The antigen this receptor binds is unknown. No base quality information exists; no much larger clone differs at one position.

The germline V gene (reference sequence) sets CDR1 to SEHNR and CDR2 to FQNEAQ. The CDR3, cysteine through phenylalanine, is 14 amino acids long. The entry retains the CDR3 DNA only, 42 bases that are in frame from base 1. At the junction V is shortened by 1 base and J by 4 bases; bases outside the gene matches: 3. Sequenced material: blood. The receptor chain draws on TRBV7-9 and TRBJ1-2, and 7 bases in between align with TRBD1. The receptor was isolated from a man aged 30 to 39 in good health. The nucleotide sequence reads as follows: TGTGCCAGCAGCTTAGGGGACAGCCCCTATGGCTACACCTTC. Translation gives CASSLGDSPYGYTF.